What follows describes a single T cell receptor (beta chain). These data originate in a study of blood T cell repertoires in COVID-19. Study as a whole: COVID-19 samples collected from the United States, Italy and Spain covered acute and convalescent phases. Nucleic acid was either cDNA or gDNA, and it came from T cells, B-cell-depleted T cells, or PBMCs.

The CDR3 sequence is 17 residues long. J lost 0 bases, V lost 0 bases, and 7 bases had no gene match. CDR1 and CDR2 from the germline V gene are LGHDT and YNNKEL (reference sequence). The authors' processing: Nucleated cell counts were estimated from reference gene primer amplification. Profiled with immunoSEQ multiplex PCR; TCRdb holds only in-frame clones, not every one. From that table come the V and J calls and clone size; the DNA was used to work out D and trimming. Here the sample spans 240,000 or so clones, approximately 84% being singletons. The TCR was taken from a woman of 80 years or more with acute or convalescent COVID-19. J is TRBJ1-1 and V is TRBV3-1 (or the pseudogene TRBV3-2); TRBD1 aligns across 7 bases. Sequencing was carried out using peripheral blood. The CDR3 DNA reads TGTGCCAGCAGCCAAGACCCGCAGGGGGTGATGAACACTGAAGCTTTCTTT. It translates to CASSQDPQGVMNTEAFF.